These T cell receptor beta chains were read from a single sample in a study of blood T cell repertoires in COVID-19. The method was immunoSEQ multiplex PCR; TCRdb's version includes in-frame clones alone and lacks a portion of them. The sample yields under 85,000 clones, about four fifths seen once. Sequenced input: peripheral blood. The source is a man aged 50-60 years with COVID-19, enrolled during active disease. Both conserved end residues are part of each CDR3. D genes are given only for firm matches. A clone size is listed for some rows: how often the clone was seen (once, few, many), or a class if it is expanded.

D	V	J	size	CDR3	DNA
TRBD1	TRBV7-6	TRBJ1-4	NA	CASSLSLDREVFF	TGTGCCAGCAGCTTATCGCTCGACAGGGAGGTGTTTTTT
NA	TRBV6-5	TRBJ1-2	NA	CASSYLSGAAYGYTF	TGTGCCAGCAGTTACCTGTCAGGGGCGGCCTATGGCTACACCTTC
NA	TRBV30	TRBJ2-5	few	CAWSVLPETQYF	TGTGCCTGGAGTGTACTTCCAGAGACCCAGTACTTC
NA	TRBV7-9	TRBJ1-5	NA	CASSPGLDSNQPQHF	TGTGCCAGCAGCCCAGGGTTGGATAGCAATCAGCCCCAGCATTTT
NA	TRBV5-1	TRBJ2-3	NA	CASRTSRGPGDTQYF	TGCGCCAGCAGGACGTCGCGGGGGCCTGGAGATACGCAGTATTTT
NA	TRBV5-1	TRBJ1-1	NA	CASSSDGGEAEAFF	TGCGCCAGCAGCAGCGACGGAGGGGAGGCTGAAGCTTTCTTT
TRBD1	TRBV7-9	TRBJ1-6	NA	CASSPRQGDSPLHF	TGTGCCAGCAGCCCGAGACAGGGCGATTCACCCCTCCACTTT
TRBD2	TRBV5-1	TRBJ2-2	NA	CASSLAPGTGGTGELFF	TGCGCCAGCAGCTTGGCCCCCGGGACCGGGGGGACCGGGGAGCTGTTTTTT
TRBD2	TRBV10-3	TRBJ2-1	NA	CAISPGLAVVSGHEQFF	TGTGCCATCAGCCCGGGACTAGCGGTTGTGTCGGGCCATGAGCAGTTCTTC
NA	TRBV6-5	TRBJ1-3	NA	CASSYSLRGAGNTIYF	TGTGCCAGCAGTTACTCACTCAGGGGAGCTGGAAACACCATATATTTT
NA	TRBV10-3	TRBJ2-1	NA	CAIAGDSVNNEQFF	TGTGCCATCGCCGGGGACTCCGTGAACAATGAGCAGTTCTTC
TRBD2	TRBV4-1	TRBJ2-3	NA	CASSQAFGTSGGSTDTQYF	TGCGCCAGCAGCCAAGCATTCGGGACTAGCGGGGGGAGCACAGATACGCAGTATTTT
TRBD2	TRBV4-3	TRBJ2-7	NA	CASSQTAEGGGPYEQYF	TGCGCCAGCAGCCAGACAGCTGAGGGCGGGGGACCCTACGAGCAGTACTTC
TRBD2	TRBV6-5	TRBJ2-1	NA	CASSYSGGVNNEQFF	TGTGCCAGCAGTTACTCTGGGGGGGTGAACAATGAGCAGTTCTTC
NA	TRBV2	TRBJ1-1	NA	CASSVGTRNTEAFF	TGTGCCAGCAGTGTCGGGACACGGAACACTGAAGCTTTCTTT
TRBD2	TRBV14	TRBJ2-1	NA	CASSQDGPAGHYNEQFF	TGTGCCAGCAGCCAAGACGGGCCAGCGGGGCACTACAATGAGCAGTTCTTC
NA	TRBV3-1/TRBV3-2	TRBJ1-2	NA	CASSQATGRDGYTF	TGTGCCAGCAGCCAAGCTACAGGACGTGATGGCTACACCTTC
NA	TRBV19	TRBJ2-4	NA	CASSMGHHQLAKNIQYF	TGTGCCAGTAGTATGGGACATCACCAACTAGCCAAAAACATTCAGTACTTC
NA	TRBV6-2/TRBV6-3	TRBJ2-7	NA	CASSYSAGSYEQYF	TGTGCCAGCAGTTACTCCGCAGGGTCCTACGAGCAGTACTTC
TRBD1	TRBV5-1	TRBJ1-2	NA	CASSLANRGSDGYTF	TGCGCCAGCAGCTTGGCCAACAGGGGGAGTGATGGCTACACCTTC
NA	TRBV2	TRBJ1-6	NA	CASNLDTQIYNSPLHF	TGTGCCAGCAACCTGGACACCCAGATCTATAATTCACCCCTCCACTTT
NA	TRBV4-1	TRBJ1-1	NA	CASSQVPSRGRLLAFF	TGCGCCAGCAGCCAAGTTCCTTCACGCGGAAGGTTGTTGGCTTTCTTT
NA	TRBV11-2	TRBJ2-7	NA	CASSPLTGRTYEQYF	TGTGCCAGCAGCCCACTGACAGGAAGGACCTACGAGCAGTACTTC
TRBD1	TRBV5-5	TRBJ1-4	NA	CASTLGTGSNEKLFF	TGTGCCAGCACCCTGGGGACAGGTAGTAATGAAAAACTGTTTTTT
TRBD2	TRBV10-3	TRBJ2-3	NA	CAISDRLAGDTDTQYF	TGTGCCATCAGTGATAGGCTAGCGGGAGACACAGATACGCAGTATTTT
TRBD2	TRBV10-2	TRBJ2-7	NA	CASNLAGGNEQYF	TGCGCCAGCAATCTAGCGGGGGGTAACGAGCAGTACTTC
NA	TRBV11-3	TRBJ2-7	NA	CASSFNSYEQYF	TGTGCCAGCAGCTTTAACTCCTACGAGCAGTACTTC
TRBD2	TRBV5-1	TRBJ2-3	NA	CASRSTSGGTDTQYF	TGCGCCAGCAGATCTACTAGCGGGGGCACAGATACGCAGTATTTT
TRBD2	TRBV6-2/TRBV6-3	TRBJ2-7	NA	CASSYGGGEQYF	TGTGCCAGCAGTTACGGCGGGGGGGAGCAGTACTTC
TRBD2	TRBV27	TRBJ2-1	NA	CASSSFGTSWNEQFF	TGTGCCAGCAGTTCCTTCGGGACTAGCTGGAATGAGCAGTTCTTC
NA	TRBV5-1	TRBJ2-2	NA	CASSSTGLGGELFF	TGCGCCAGCAGCTCCACAGGGTTAGGCGGGGAGCTGTTTTTT
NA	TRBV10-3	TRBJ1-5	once	CAISESTSQPQHF	TGTGCCATCAGTGAGTCAACGAGTCAGCCCCAGCATTTT
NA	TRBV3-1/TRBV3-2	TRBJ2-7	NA	CASSHHSYEQYF	TGTGCCAGCAGCCACCACTCCTACGAGCAGTACTTC
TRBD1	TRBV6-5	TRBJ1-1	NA	CASNRQGVVTEAFF	TGTGCCAGCAATCGACAGGGAGTGGTGACTGAAGCTTTCTTT
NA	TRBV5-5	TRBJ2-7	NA	CASSIGQNYEQYF	TGTGCCAGCAGCATCGGACAGAACTACGAGCAGTACTTC
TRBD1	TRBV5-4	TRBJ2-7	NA	CASSLVGQGVGEQYF	TGTGCCAGCAGCTTGGTAGGTCAGGGGGTTGGCGAGCAGTACTTC
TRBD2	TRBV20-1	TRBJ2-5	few	CSAFREGNQYF	TGCAGTGCTTTCCGGGAGGGAAACCAGTACTTC
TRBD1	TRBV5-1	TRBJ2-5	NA	CASSSGTGGQETQYF	TGCGCCAGCAGCTCGGGGACAGGGGGGCAAGAGACCCAGTACTTC
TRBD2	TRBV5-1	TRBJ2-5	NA	CASSSTSGGPETQYF	TGCGCCAGCAGCTCAACTAGCGGGGGACCAGAGACCCAGTACTTC
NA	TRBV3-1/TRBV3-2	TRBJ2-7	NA	CASSPERTRFYEQYF	TGTGCCAGCAGCCCTGAAAGGACAAGGTTCTACGAGCAGTACTTC
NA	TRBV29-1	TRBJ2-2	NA	CSVADDRQYTGELFF	TGCAGCGTTGCCGACGACAGGCAATACACCGGGGAGCTGTTTTTT
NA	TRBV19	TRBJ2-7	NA	CASSNGGEGMQYF	TGTGCCAGTAGTAACGGGGGAGAAGGGATGCAGTACTTC
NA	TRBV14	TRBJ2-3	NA	CASSQGGRDTQYF	TGTGCCAGCAGCCAAGGGGGGCGAGATACGCAGTATTTT
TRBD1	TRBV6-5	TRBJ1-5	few	CAGQGRSNQPQHF	TGTGCCGGACAGGGTAGGAGCAATCAGCCCCAGCATTTT
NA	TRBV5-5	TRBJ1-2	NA	CASSSGIMMYYGYTF	TGTGCCAGCAGCTCCGGGATCATGATGTACTATGGCTACACCTTC
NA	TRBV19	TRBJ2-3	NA	CASSIGENTQYF	TGTGCCAGTAGTATAGGGGAGAATACGCAGTATTTT
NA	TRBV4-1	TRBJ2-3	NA	CASSQDRAISTDTQYF	TGCGCCAGCAGCCAAGATCGAGCGATTAGCACAGATACGCAGTATTTT
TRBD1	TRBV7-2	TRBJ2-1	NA	CASSGPGTGSSYNEQFF	TGTGCCAGCAGCGGGCCTGGGACAGGGAGCTCCTACAATGAGCAGTTCTTC
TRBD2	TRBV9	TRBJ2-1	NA	CASSVVAGGSYNEQFF	TGTGCCAGCAGCGTAGTGGCGGGGGGCTCCTACAATGAGCAGTTCTTC
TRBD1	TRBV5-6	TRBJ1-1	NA	CASSLRGSGGWTEAFF	TGTGCCAGCAGCCTGAGGGGGTCAGGGGGATGGACTGAAGCTTTCTTT
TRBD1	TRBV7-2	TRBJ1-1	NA	CASSLAGQGYTEAFF	TGTGCCAGCAGCTTAGCAGGACAGGGATACACTGAAGCTTTCTTT
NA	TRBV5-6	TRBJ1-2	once	CASSSLSLEFGYTF	TGTGCCAGCAGTTCACTTTCGCTGGAGTTTGGCTACACCTTC
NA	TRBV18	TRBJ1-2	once	CASSPPLPGDRSGYTF	TGTGCCAGCTCACCCCCCCTCCCGGGGGATAGAAGTGGCTACACCTTC
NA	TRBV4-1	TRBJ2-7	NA	CASSQSRGYNEQYF	TGCGCCAGCAGCCAATCCAGGGGATATAACGAGCAGTACTTC
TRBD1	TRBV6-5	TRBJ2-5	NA	CAREGTESQETQYF	TGTGCCAGAGAAGGGACAGAATCCCAAGAGACCCAGTACTTC
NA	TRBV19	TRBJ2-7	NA	CASSPNRERNEQYF	TGTGCCAGTAGCCCTAACCGGGAAAGGAACGAGCAGTACTTC
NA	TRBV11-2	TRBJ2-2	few	CASSRGFVAGELFF	TGTGCCAGCAGCCGGGGGTTTGTGGCCGGGGAGCTGTTTTTT